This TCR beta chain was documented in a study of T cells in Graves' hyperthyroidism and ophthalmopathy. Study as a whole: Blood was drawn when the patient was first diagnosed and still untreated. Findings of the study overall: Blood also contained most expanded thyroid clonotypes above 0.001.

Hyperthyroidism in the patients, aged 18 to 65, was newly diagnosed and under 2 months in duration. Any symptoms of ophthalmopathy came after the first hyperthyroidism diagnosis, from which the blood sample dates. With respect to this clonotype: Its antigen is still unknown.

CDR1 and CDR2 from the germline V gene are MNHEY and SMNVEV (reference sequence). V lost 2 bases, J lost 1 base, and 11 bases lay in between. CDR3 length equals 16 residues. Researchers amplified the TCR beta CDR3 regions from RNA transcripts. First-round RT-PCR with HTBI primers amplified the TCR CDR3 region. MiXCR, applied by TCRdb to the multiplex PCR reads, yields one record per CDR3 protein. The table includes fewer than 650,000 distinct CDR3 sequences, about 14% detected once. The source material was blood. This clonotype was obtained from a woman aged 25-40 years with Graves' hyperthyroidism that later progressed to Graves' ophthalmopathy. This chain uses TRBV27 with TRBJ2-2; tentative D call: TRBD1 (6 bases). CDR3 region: CASSLPGQLNTGELFF. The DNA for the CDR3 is TGTGCCAGCAGTTTACCCGGACAGTTGAACACCGGGGAGCTGTTTTTT.